Listed here is a single T cell receptor (beta chain). This entry is derived from a study of blood T cells in healthy people across ages. The CDR3 consists of 14 residues. V lost 1 base, J lost 0 bases, and 10 bases lay in between. CDR1 and CDR2 (germline): DFQATT, SNEGSKA (reference sequence). The use of a sample-barcoded 5' primer and a J-beta primer mix characterized a second PCR of roughly 7 to 11 cycles. MiXCR, run by TCRdb on the 5' RACE reads, gives a single entry per CDR3 protein. Of a few hundred thousand distinct CDR3 sequences listed, about 29% are singletons. Separately, the same data were catalogued under a study of T cells of mothers and their children.

This sequence joins TRBV20-1 and TRBJ2-7; no firm D call. The sequence was obtained from a boy aged 2 to 9 in good health. Source material: blood. CDR3 in amino acids: CSARGTELSYEQYF. The CDR3 DNA is TGCAGTGCTAGAGGAACAGAACTCTCCTACGAGCAGTACTTC.